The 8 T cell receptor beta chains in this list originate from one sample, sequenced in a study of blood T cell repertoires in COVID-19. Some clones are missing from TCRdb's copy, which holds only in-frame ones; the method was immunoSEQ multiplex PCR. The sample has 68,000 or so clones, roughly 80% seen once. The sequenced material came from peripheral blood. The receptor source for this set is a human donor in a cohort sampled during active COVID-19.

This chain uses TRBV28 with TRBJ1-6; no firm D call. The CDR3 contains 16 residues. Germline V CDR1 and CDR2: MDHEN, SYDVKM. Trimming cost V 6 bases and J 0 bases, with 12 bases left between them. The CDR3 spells CASRVRPSSYNSPLHF. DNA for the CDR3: TGTGCCAGCAGGGTTCGCCCTAGCTCCTATAATTCACCCCTCCACTTT.

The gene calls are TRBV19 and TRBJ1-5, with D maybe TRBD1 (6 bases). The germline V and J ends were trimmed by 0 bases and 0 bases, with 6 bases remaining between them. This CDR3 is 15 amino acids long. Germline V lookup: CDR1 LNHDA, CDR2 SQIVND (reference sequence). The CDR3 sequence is CASSIDRGSNQPQHF. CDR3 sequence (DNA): TGTGCCAGTAGTATAGACAGGGGTAGCAATCAGCCCCAGCATTTT.

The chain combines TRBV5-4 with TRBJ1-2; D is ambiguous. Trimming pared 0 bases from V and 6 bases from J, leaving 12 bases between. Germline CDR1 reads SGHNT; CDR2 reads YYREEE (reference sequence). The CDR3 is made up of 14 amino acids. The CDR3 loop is CASSLASVRDGYTF. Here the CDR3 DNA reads TGTGCCAGCAGCTTGGCTTCAGTGAGGGATGGCTACACCTTC.

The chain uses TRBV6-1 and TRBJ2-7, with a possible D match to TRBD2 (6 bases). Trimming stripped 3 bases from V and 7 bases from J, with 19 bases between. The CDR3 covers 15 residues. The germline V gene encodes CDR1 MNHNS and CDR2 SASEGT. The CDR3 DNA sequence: TGTGCCAGCAGTGATGCCAGTGGGACTCCGGAGGAGCAGTACTTC. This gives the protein CASSDASGTPEEQYF.

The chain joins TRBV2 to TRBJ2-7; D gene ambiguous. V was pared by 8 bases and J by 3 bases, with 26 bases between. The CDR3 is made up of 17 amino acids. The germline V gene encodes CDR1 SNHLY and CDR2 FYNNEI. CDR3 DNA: TGTGCCAGCCGCCCGACCTGGCAGGCCGGCTCGATCTACGAGCAGTACTTC. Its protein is CASRPTWQAGSIYEQYF. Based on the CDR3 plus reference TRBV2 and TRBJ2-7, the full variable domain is EPEVTQTPSHQVTQMGQEVILRCVPISNHLYFYWYRQILGQKVEFLVSFYNNEISEKSEIFDDQFSVERPDGSNFTLKIRSTKLEDSAMYFCASRPTWQAGSIYEQYFGPGTRLTVT.

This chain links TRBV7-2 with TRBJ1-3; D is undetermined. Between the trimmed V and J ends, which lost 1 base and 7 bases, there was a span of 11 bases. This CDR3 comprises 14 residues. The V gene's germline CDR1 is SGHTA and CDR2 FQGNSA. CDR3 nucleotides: TGTGCCAGCAGCTTAGGCGGCCCCCCGAACACCATATATTTT. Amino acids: CASSLGGPPNTIYF. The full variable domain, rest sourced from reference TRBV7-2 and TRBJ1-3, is GAGVSQSPSNKVTEKGKDVELRCDPISGHTALYWYRQSLGQGLEFLIYFQGNSAPDKSGLPSDRFSAERTGGSVSTLTIQRTQQEDSAVYLCASSLGGPPNTIYFGEGSWLTVV.

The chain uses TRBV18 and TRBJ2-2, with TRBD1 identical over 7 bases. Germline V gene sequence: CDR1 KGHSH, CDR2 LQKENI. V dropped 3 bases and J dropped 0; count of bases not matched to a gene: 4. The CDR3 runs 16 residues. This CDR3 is CASSPGDRSNTGELFF. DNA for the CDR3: TGTGCCAGCTCACCTGGGGACAGATCGAACACCGGGGAGCTGTTTTTT.

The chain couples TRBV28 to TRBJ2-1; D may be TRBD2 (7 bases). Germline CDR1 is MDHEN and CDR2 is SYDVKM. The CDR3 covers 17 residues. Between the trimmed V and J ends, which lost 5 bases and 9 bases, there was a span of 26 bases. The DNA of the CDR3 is TGTGCCAGCAGTCCCCGGCACGGCGGGGGCTATTTCGGTGAGCAGTTCTTC. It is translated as CASSPRHGGGYFGEQFF. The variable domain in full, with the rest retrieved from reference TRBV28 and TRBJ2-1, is DVKVTQSSRYLVKRTGEKVFLECVQDMDHENMFWYRQDPGLGLRLIYFSYDVKMKEKGDIPEGYSVSREKKERFSLILESASTNQTSMYLCASSPRHGGGYFGEQFFGPGTRLTVL.